This entry lists 18 T cell receptor beta chains sequenced from one sample in a study of T cells after posttransplantation cyclophosphamide. The protocol was immunoSEQ multiplex PCR, while the TCRdb copy is restricted to in-frame clones and leaves out a portion. Of about 32,000 clones in the sample, approximately 90% were seen once. Sequencing was performed on PBMCs. The receptors stem from a woman between 35 and 50 years old with a blood cancer, CMV-positive, and with a related stem cell donor.

This clone has only a few counts. This rearrangement joins TRBV19 to TRBJ1-4; 7 bases fit TRBD1. The CDR3 totals 18 residues. The V and J ends lost 9 bases and 0 bases, in that order; junction bases with no gene match: 16. Germline V gives CDR1 LNHDA, CDR2 SQIVND (reference sequence). In DNA form, the CDR3 reads TGTGCCAGGCGATTATTTGGGACAGTTTGCGCAACTAATGAAAAACTGTTTTTT. Translated, it gives CARRLFGTVCATNEKLFF.

The CDR3 bases are TGTGCCACTCCACGGGACAGGGGGGACTACGAGCAGTACTTC. Protein product: CATPRDRGDYEQYF. This chain joins TRBV19 and TRBJ2-7, with 11 bases lining up with TRBD1. V shed 10 bases, J shed 3 bases, and the junction held 8 bases outside the gene matches. This CDR3 is built from 14 residues. Per germline, CDR1 LNHDA and CDR2 SQIVND (reference sequence).

J is TRBJ1-5 and V is TRBV2; 7 positions agree with TRBD1. Trimming at V came to 6 bases and at J to 3 bases, leaving 5 bases not matched to a gene. This CDR3 contains 14 residues. In germline, CDR1 is SNHLY, CDR2 FYNNEI. The CDR3 nucleotides read TGTGCCAGCAGCCCAGACAGGGTCAATCAGCCCCAGCATTTT. The encoded protein is CASSPDRVNQPQHF.

This clone was observed a handful of times. The V and J genes are TRBV19 and TRBJ1-3; TRBD1 aligns across 8 bases. Per the germline V gene, CDR1 is LNHDA and CDR2 is SQIVND (reference sequence). The V segment lost 6 bases and the J segment 3 bases; nucleotides outside the gene matches: 7. CDR3 size: 15 residues. DNA of the CDR3: TGTGCCAGTAGCCGTGGACAGGGCCTTGGAAACACCATATATTTT. Protein product: CASSRGQGLGNTIYF. Full variable domain (remainder filled in from reference TRBV19 and TRBJ1-3): DGGITQSPKYLFRKEGQNVTLSCEQNLNHDAMYWYRQDPGQGLRLIYYSQIVNDFQKGDIAEGYSVSREKKESFPLTVTSAQKNPTAFYLCASSRGQGLGNTIYFGEGSWLTVV.

The rearrangement links TRBV6-4 to TRBJ2-2; 12 bases match TRBD2. The CDR3 runs to 16 residues. Unmatched junction bases numbered 4, after V lost 6 bases and J lost 2 bases. Germline V gene data show CDR1 as MRHNA and CDR2 as SNTAGT. The CDR3 sequence is CASSRLAGANTGELFF. The CDR3 bases are TGTGCCAGCAGCCGACTAGCGGGGGCAAACACCGGGGAGCTGTTTTTT.

The CDR3 DNA reads TGTGCCAGCAGCCCCGGGACTAGCAGACTCACAGATACGCAGTATTTT. Amino acids: CASSPGTSRLTDTQYF. V is TRBV7-2 and J is TRBJ2-3; TRBD2 aligns across 9 bases. The CDR3 is 16 residues long. The germline V gene has CDR1 SGHTA and CDR2 FQGNSA. The V segment lost 5 bases and the J segment 2 bases; nucleotides outside the gene matches: 8.

The chain employs TRBV7-9 and TRBJ2-5; possibly TRBD2 for D (6 bases). The length of the CDR3 is 14 residues. Germline V gene lookup returns CDR1 SEHNR and CDR2 FQNEAQ (reference sequence). Trimming shortened V by 2 bases and J by 5 bases, and 12 bases separated the two germline ends. DNA of the CDR3: TGTGCCAGCAGCTTAAGCACTAGCAGGGAGACCCAGTACTTC. This gives the protein CASSLSTSRETQYF.

The chain carries TRBV5-1 and TRBJ2-7; D unresolved. CDR3 length: 13 amino acids. Trimming shortened V by 5 bases and J by 0 bases, and 9 bases separated the two germline ends. Germline V CDR1 and CDR2: SGHRS, YFSETQ. The CDR3: CASRMFSSYEQYF. For the CDR3, the DNA is TGCGCCAGCAGGATGTTCAGCTCCTACGAGCAGTACTTC.

This chain links TRBV6-5 with TRBJ1-2; possibly TRBD1 for D (6 bases). V lost 6 bases, J lost 6 bases, and 14 bases lay in between. The CDR3 runs to 13 residues. Germline CDR1 MNHEY, CDR2 SVGAGI. The DNA of the CDR3 is TGTGCCAGCAGGCGTACAGGGAAGAATGGCTACACCTTC. This translates into CASRRTGKNGYTF.

The rearrangement uses TRBV2 and TRBJ2-1; 7 positions agree with TRBD1. CDR3 length: 15 residues. The V gene's germline CDR1 is SNHLY and CDR2 FYNNEI. Trimming removed 6 bases from V and 2 bases from J; junction bases left unmatched: 7. The CDR3 protein is CASSPITGAYNEQFF. CDR3 nucleotides: TGTGCCAGCAGCCCCATAACAGGGGCCTACAATGAGCAGTTCTTC.

This clone showed up just a few times. This sequence joins TRBV2 and TRBJ1-2; the D gene is possibly TRBD1 (6 bases). V was shortened by 5 bases and J by 2 bases, with 9 bases between the two germline ends. The CDR3 is 13 residues long. Germline V lookup: CDR1 SNHLY, CDR2 FYNNEI. In DNA form, the CDR3 reads TGTGCCAGCAGTTATGACAGGAACTATGGCTACACCTTC. As protein: CASSYDRNYGYTF.

The V call is TRBV5-8, the J call TRBJ2-2, with D perhaps matching TRBD1 (5 bases). CDR1 and CDR2 from the germline V gene are SGHTS and YDEGEE. The V and J ends lost 0 bases and 0 bases respectively, with 9 bases between them. The length of the CDR3 is 16 residues. CDR3 protein: CASSLGGLPNTGELFF. CDR3 DNA sequence: TGTGCCAGCAGCTTGGGGGGCCTCCCGAACACCGGGGAGCTGTTTTTT.

The V and J genes are TRBV5-4 and TRBJ2-7; 7 nucleotides match TRBD1. In germline, CDR1 is SGHNT, CDR2 YYREEE (reference sequence). V was clipped by 2 bases and J by 3 bases; unmatched bases: 5. The CDR3 contains 14 residues. The CDR3 here is CASSFRDSLYEQYF. CDR3 in DNA: TGTGCCAGCAGCTTCCGGGACAGCCTCTACGAGCAGTACTTC.

The count of this clone is one. V gene TRBV14 combines with J gene TRBJ1-1; D uncertain. The CDR3 runs 13 residues. Trimming took off 0 bases at V and 7 bases at J, with 9 bases between the two ends. Germline V gene lookup returns CDR1 SGHDN and CDR2 FVKESK. The CDR3 sequence is CASSQDRRSEAFF. CDR3 DNA sequence: TGTGCCAGCAGCCAAGACCGACGGAGTGAAGCTTTCTTT.

This clone was detected only once. CDR3 nucleotide sequence: TGTGCCAGCTCACCACCATCCGGACAGGGTTTTGGTGAGCAGTTCTTC. This gives the protein CASSPPSGQGFGEQFF. This rearrangement joins TRBV18 to TRBJ2-1, with 8 bases identical to TRBD1. CDR1 is KGHSH, CDR2 LQKENI, per germline. The CDR3 contains 16 residues. V dropped 0 bases and J dropped 9; count of bases not matched to a gene: 10.

The chain carries TRBV30 and TRBJ1-6; D remains ambiguous. CDR1 is GTSNPN, CDR2 SVGIG, per germline (reference sequence). V was pared by 4 bases and J by 4 bases, with 14 bases between. There are 15 residues in the CDR3. CDR3: CAWTQQIPYNSPLHF. For the CDR3, the DNA is TGTGCCTGGACCCAACAGATACCTTATAATTCACCCCTCCACTTT.

This chain links TRBV7-8 with TRBJ1-2, with a weak D call TRBD1 (6 bases). Germline V gene sequence: CDR1 SGHVS, CDR2 FQNEAQ. CDR3 size: 16 residues. Trimming removed 2 bases from V and 3 bases from J, with 16 bases in between. CDR3 in DNA: TGTGCCAGCAGCTTACGGATCCAGGCAGGGGACTATGGCTACACCTTC. It encodes CASSLRIQAGDYGYTF.

The chain recombines TRBV5-1 with TRBJ2-2, with D tentatively TRBD1 (6 bases). The ends were cut back, 1 base at V and 2 bases at J, with 9 bases in the middle. Per the germline V gene, CDR1 is SGHRS and CDR2 is YFSETQ. This CDR3 is built from 15 residues. In DNA form, the CDR3 reads TGCGCCAGCAGCTTGATGGACAGAAACACCGGGGAGCTGTTTTTT. Protein: CASSLMDRNTGELFF.